The following is a T cell receptor (beta chain) sequence with its context. This sample was included in a study of ipilimumab plus nivolumab after autologous stem cell transplantation. There are 16 residues in the CDR3. Germline lookup yields CDR1 KGHSH and CDR2 LQKENI. Unmatched junction bases numbered 12, after V lost 2 bases and J lost 9 bases. Assay used: immunoSEQ multiplex PCR; TCRdb lists only in-frame clones, some missing. This sample has more than 15,000 clones, with around four fifths found just once. The sample in question was PBMCs, obtained in a trial of ipilimumab plus nivolumab as post-transplant consolidation. This TCR came from a male donor with diffuse large B-cell lymphoma. The rearrangement links TRBV18 to TRBJ2-1; 8 nucleotides match TRBD2. The CDR3, as DNA: TGTGCCAGCTCACCAGCGGTAGCGGGGCCCCGGGGTGAGCAGTTCTTC. Its translation is CASSPAVAGPRGEQFF.